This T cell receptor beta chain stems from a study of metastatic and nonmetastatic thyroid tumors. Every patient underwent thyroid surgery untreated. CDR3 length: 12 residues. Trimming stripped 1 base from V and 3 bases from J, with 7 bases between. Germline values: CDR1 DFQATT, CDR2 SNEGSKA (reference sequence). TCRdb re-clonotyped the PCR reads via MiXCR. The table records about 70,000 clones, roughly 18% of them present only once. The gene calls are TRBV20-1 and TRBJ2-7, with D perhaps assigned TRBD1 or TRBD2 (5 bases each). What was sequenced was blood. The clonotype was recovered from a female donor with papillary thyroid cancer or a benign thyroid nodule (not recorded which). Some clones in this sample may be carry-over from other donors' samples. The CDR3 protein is CSARVGVYEQYF. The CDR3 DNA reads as TGCAGTGCTAGAGTGGGGGTCTACGAGCAGTACTTC.